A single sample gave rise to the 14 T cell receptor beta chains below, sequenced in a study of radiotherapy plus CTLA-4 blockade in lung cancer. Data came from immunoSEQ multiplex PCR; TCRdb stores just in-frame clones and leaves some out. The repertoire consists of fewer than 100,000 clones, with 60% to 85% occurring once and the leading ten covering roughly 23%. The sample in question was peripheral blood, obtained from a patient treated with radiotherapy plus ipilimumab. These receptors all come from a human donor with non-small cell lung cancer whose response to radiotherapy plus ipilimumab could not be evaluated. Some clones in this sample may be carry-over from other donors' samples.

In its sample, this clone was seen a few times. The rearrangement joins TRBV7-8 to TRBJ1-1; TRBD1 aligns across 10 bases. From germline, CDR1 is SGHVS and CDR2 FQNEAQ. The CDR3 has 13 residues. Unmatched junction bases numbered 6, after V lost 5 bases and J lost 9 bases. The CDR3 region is CASSTDRGNQAFF. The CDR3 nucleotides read TGTGCCAGCAGCACGGACAGGGGGAACCAAGCTTTCTTT. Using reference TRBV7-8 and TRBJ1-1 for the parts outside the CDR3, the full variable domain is GAGVSQSPRYKVAKRGQDVALRCDPISGHVSLFWYQQALGQGPEFLTYFQNEAQLDKSGLPSDRFFAERPEGSVSTLKIQRTQQEDSAVYLCASSTDRGNQAFFGQGTRLTVV.

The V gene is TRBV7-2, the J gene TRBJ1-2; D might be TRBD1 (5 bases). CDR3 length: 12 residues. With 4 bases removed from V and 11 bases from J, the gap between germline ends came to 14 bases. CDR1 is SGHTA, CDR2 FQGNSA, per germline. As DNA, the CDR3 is TGTGCCAGCAGCTCCCCGGGTCGACAGTACACCTTC. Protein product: CASSSPGRQYTF.

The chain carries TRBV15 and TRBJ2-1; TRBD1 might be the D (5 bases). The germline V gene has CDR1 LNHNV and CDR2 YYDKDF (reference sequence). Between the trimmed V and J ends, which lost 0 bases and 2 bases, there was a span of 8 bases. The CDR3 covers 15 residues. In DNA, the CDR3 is TGTGCCACCAGCAGAGACCCGACAGCCTACAATGAGCAGTTCTTC. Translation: CATSRDPTAYNEQFF.

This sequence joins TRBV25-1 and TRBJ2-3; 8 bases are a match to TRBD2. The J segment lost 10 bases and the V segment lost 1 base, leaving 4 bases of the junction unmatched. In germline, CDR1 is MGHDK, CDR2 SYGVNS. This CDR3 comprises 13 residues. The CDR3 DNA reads TGTGCCAGCAGTGAATTGTCGGGGGGGGCGCAGTATTTT. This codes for CASSELSGGAQYF.

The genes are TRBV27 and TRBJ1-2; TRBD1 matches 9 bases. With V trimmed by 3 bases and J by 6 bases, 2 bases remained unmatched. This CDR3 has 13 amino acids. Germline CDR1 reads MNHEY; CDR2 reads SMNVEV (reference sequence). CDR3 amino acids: CASSFWDRDGYTF. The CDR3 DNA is TGTGCCAGCAGTTTTTGGGACAGGGATGGCTACACCTTC.

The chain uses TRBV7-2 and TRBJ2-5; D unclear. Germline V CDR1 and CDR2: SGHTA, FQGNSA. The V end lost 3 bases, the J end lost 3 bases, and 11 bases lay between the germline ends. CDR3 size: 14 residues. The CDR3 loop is CASSFPGKEETQYF. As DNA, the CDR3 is TGTGCCAGCAGCTTCCCAGGAAAAGAAGAGACCCAGTACTTC.

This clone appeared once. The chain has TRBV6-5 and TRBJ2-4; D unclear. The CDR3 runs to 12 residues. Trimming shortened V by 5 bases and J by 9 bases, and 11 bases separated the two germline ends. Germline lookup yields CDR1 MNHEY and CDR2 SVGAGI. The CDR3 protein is CASSPPSGIQYF. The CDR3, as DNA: TGTGCCAGCAGTCCACCTTCGGGCATTCAGTACTTC.

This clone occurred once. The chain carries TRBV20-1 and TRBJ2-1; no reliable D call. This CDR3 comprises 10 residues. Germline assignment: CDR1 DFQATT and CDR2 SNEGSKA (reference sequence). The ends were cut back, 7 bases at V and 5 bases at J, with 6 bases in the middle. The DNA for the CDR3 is TGCAGTGGGCTGGACAATGAGCAGTTCTTC. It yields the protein CSGLDNEQFF.

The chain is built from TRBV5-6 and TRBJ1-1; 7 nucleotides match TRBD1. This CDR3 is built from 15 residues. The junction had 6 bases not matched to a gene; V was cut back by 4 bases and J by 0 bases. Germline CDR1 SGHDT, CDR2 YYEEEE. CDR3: CASSGTGQMNTEAFF. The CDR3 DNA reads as TGTGCCAGCAGCGGAACGGGACAGATGAACACTGAAGCTTTCTTT.

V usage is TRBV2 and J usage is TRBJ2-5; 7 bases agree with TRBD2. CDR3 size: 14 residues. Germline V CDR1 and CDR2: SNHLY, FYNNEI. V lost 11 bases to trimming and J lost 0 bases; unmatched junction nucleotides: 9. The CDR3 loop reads CALWTGGHQETQYF. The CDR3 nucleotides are TGTGCCCTATGGACGGGGGGTCACCAAGAGACCCAGTACTTC.

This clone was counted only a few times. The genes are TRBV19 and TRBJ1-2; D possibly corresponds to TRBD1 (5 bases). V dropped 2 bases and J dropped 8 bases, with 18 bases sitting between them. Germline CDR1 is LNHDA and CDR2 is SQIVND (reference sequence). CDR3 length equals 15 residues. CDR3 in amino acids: CASSIMGGSQMGYTF. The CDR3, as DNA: TGTGCCAGTAGTATAATGGGGGGAAGCCAAATGGGCTACACCTTC.

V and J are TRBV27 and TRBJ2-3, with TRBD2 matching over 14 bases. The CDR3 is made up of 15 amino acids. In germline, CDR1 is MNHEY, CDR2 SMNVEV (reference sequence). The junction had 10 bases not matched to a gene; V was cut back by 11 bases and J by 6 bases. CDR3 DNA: TGTGCCTCCCGACTAGCGGGGGGGCGGGGGGATACGCAGTATTTT. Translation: CASRLAGGRGDTQYF.

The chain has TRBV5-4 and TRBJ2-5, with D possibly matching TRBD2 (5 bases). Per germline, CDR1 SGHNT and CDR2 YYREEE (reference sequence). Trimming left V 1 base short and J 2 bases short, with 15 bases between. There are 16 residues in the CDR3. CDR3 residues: CASSLKGLGRQETQYF. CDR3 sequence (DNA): TGTGCCAGCAGCTTGAAAGGGTTGGGGAGACAAGAGACCCAGTACTTC.

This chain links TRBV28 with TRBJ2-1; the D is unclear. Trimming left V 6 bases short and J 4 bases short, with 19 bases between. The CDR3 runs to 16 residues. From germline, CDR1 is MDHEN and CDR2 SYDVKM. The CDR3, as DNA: TGTGCCAGCAGAGACACCCCCCTTGATTCATACAATGAGCAGTTCTTC. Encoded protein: CASRDTPLDSYNEQFF. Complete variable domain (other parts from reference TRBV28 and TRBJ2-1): DVKVTQSSRYLVKRTGEKVFLECVQDMDHENMFWYRQDPGLGLRLIYFSYDVKMKEKGDIPEGYSVSREKKERFSLILESASTNQTSMYLCASRDTPLDSYNEQFFGPGTRLTVL.